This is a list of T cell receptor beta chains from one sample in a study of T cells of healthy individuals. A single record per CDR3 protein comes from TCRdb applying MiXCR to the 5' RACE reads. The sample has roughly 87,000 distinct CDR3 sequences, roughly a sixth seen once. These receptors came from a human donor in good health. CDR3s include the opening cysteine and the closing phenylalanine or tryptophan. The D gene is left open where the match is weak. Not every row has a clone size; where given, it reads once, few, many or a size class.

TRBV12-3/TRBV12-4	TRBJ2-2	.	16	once	TGTGCCAGCAGTTTAGGGGCCACCCGGGGCACCGGGGAGCTGTTTTTT	CASSLGATRGTGELFF
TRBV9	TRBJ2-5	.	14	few	TGTGCCAGCAGCCCCCCCGGGAGTGTAGCGACCCAGTACTTC	CASSPPGSVATQYF
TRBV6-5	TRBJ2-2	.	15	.	TGTGCCAGCAGACTTAGGGGCAGTAAAACCGGGGAGCTGTTTTTT	CASRLRGSKTGELFF
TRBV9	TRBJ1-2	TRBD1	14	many	TGTGCCAGCAGCAGACGGACAGGGGAATATGGCTACACCTTC	CASSRRTGEYGYTF
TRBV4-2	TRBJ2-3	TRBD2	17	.	TGTGCCAGCAGCCTCCAACGGGGGGGCGATTCCAAAGATACGCAGTATTTT	CASSLQRGGDSKDTQYF
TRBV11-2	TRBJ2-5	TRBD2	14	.	TGTGCCAGCAGCTTCGGACTAGCCGGAGAGACCCAGTACTTC	CASSFGLAGETQYF
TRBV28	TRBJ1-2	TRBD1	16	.	TGTGCCAGCAGTTCAATATCCCGGACAGGGGCCTATGGCTACACCTTC	CASSSISRTGAYGYTF
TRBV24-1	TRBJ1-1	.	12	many	TGTGCCACCAGTGAGGGGAACACTGAAGCTTTCTTT	CATSEGNTEAFF
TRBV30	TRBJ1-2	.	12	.	TGTGCCTGGAAGAACAGGGCCCATGGCTACACCTTC	CAWKNRAHGYTF
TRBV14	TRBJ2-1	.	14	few	TGTGCCAGCAGCCAAGAACGATTCTACAATGAGCAGTTCTTC	CASSQERFYNEQFF
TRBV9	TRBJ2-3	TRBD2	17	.	TGTGCCAGCAGCGTAGATGGGGGGGTAGGGGTCACAGATACGCAGTATTTT	CASSVDGGVGVTDTQYF
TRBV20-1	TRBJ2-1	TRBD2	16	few	TGCAGTGCCCACACTAGCGGGAGTGGCTACTACAATGAGCAGTTCTTC	CSAHTSGSGYYNEQFF
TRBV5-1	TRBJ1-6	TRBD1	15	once	TGCGCCAGCAGCTCCGGGACAGACTATAATTCACCCCTCCACTTT	CASSSGTDYNSPLHF
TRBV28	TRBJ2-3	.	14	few	TGTGCCAGCAGTCGAGGGTGGAGCACAGATACGCAGTATTTT	CASSRGWSTDTQYF
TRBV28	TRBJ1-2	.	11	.	TGTGCCAGCAGTACCCCGGCCGGCTACACCTTC	CASSTPAGYTF
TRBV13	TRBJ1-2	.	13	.	TGTGCCAGCAGCCCCCCCGGGGACGGCGGCTACACCTTC	CASSPPGDGGYTF
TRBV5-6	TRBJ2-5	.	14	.	TGTGCCAGCAGCTCAGGAATAAGGGCAGAGACCCAGTACTTC	CASSSGIRAETQYF
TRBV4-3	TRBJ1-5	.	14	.	TGCGCCAGCAGCCAAGCGGTTCAAAATCAGCCCCAGCATTTT	CASSQAVQNQPQHF
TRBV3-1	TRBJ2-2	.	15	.	TGTGCCAGCAGCCCACTGTCAGGGGCCACCGGGGAGCTGTTTTTT	CASSPLSGATGELFF
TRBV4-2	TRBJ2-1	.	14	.	TGTGCCAGCAGCCAAGAGACAGCTCATGGGGAGCAGTTCTTC	CASSQETAHGEQFF
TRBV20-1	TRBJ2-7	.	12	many	TGCAGTGCTCGCTCCTTCATACCGGGGCAGTACTTC	CSARSFIPGQYF
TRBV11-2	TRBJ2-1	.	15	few	TGTGCCAGCAGCTTAATTGCGGGGCCACCCAATGAGCAGTTCTTC	CASSLIAGPPNEQFF
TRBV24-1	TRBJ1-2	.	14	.	TGTGCCACCAGTGACTTTACGACCAACTATGGCTACACCTTC	CATSDFTTNYGYTF
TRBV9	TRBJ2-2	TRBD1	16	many	TGTGCCAGCAGCGCGGACAGGGGGCGTGATACCGGGGAGCTGTTTTTT	CASSADRGRDTGELFF
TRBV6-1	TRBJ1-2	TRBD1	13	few	TGTGCCAGCGCGGACAGGGGGCTCTATGGCTACACCTTC	CASADRGLYGYTF
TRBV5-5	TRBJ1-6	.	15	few	TGTGCCAGCCGCGGCGGGGCAGATTATAATTCACCCCTCCACTTT	CASRGGADYNSPLHF
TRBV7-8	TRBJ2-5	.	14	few	TGTGCCAGCAGCTTACTATCCTCAAGGGAGACCCAGTACTTC	CASSLLSSRETQYF
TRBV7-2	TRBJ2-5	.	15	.	TGTGCCAGCAGCTTAGTGGGGGGTCGCCAAGAGACCCAGTACTTC	CASSLVGGRQETQYF